These T cell receptor beta chains were read from a single sample in a study of early T cells in non-severe SARS-CoV-2 infection. TCRdb itself ran the 5' RACE reads through MiXCR, one entry per CDR3 protein. The table has 70,000 to 95,000 distinct CDR3 sequences, around 15% seen once. Material for sequencing was whole blood. These receptors originate from an adult who was a healthcare worker with PCR-confirmed SARS-CoV-2 infection or an uninfected control (not recorded which). Each CDR3 is given with its conserved first and last residue. D genes are given only for firm matches.

J gene	D gene	V gene	CDR3 protein
TRBJ1-6	.	TRBV7-2	CASSLERASSYNSPLHF
TRBJ1-1	TRBD1	TRBV29-1	CSVWDRANTEAFF
TRBJ1-5	.	TRBV6-2/TRBV6-3	CASSNGGDQPQHF
TRBJ2-1	.	TRBV9	CASSPTGPYNEQFF
TRBJ1-2	.	TRBV10-2	CASSEPFGESNYGYTF
TRBJ1-3	TRBD1	TRBV6-2/TRBV6-3	CASKSRGRAGNTIYF
TRBJ2-5	.	TRBV7-3	CARLPGGSRGQETQYF
TRBJ1-5	.	TRBV6-5	CASSYSGDQPQHF
TRBJ1-1	.	TRBV18	CASSLKTEAFF
TRBJ1-2	.	TRBV5-1	CASSYSRESGYGYTF
TRBJ2-3	TRBD1	TRBV7-3	CASSPTGERTDTQYF
TRBJ1-1	TRBD1	TRBV6-5	CASSYFNRGGGTEAFF
TRBJ2-1	TRBD2	TRBV6-2/TRBV6-3	CASRSRTGLAGLGEQFF
TRBJ2-3	TRBD2	TRBV5-1	CASSLEPAGGADTQYF
TRBJ2-5	.	TRBV20-1	CSATRMGGVEETQYF
TRBJ1-3	.	TRBV9	CASSDGSGTPLSGNTIYF
TRBJ2-7	.	TRBV7-6	CASSRDPRTYEQYF
TRBJ2-3	.	TRBV18	CASSQWTLGDTQYF
TRBJ2-1	TRBD2	TRBV5-1	CASGAGGNYNEQFF
TRBJ2-1	TRBD2	TRBV12-3/TRBV12-4	CASSFLAGVSEQFF
TRBJ2-5	.	TRBV7-8	CASSLGGSKETQYF
TRBJ1-2	.	TRBV18	CASSPQGLGPNYGYTF
TRBJ2-2	TRBD1	TRBV6-4	CASSPGQGSTGELFF
TRBJ2-1	.	TRBV28	CASSLFGREQFF
TRBJ2-4	TRBD2	TRBV2	CASSTTGGNIQYF
TRBJ2-5	.	TRBV7-3	CASSQGPQETQYF
TRBJ2-7	.	TRBV28	CASSRSGYDEQYF
TRBJ2-3	.	TRBV6-6	CASRGGRSDGTQYF
TRBJ2-7	.	TRBV19	CASSPAQGTYEQYF
TRBJ1-1	.	TRBV19	CASSRTPSRGIPEAFF
TRBJ1-5	TRBD1	TRBV30	CAWSVQGARNQPQHF
TRBJ2-2	.	TRBV18	CASSPPRGATGELFF
TRBJ2-5	.	TRBV18	CASYNTNRETQYF
TRBJ2-1	TRBD1	TRBV12-5	CASGSPTGQGAEQFF
TRBJ1-2	.	TRBV5-5	CASSLWGELYGYTF